These 17 T cell receptor beta chains originate from one sample sequenced in a study of monozygotic twins with inflammatory bowel disease. TCRdb re-called the 5' RACE reads; one entry per CDR3 protein, DNA not given. Recorded for this sample: some 200,000 distinct CDR3 sequences. The sequencing sample was made of blood. All receptors derive from a human donor with ulcerative colitis or Crohn's disease, or a healthy co-twin of an affected twin (not recorded which).

The chain combines TRBV4-2 with TRBJ2-5; no DNA is available, so the TRBD1 call from TCRdb remains unchecked. CDR3 length: 15 amino acids. Germline CDR1 and CDR2: LGHNA and YNFKEQ. CDR3 region: CASSQGTGAQETQYF.

V usage is TRBV28 and J usage is TRBJ2-2; the TCRdb call, TRBD1, lacks DNA for checking. The CDR3 runs to 13 residues. CDR1 and CDR2 (germline): MDHEN, SYDVKM. CDR3 residues: CASFDRNTGELFF.

The chain is built from TRBV23-1 and TRBJ2-3; the D gene TCRdb calls, TRBD2, cannot be checked with no DNA. TRBV23-1 counts as an open reading frame of uncertain function. This CDR3 is built from 13 residues. The CDR3 region is CASGASGEGTQYF.

V and J are TRBV2 and TRBJ2-3. Germline assignment: CDR1 SNHLY and CDR2 FYNNEI. The CDR3 spans 13 residues. This CDR3 reads CASRGSGTDTQYF.

CDR3 sequence reads: CASSPSFRGAGANVLTF. The rearrangement joins TRBV9 to TRBJ2-6; no DNA is available, so the TRBD1 call from TCRdb remains unchecked. This CDR3 comprises 17 residues. From germline, CDR1 is SGDLS and CDR2 YYNGEE.

The rearrangement links TRBV6-5 to TRBJ2-3; absent DNA, TCRdb's TRBD1 call cannot be checked. In germline, CDR1 is MNHEY, CDR2 SVGAGI. This CDR3 is built from 16 residues. CDR3 loop: CASSYSRRGIADTQYF.

The chain has TRBV6-1 and TRBJ2-1; there is no DNA to check the TCRdb D call of TRBD1. The CDR3 spans 14 residues. Germline CDR1 reads MNHNS; CDR2 reads SASEGT. CDR3 sequence: CASSWDRALNEQFF.

J is TRBJ2-4 and V is TRBV7-6; TCRdb indicates TRBD1, and absent DNA this call remains unverified. The V gene's germline CDR1 is SGHVS and CDR2 FNYEAQ. There are 17 residues in the CDR3. The CDR3 loop reads CASSPIYRGGSKNMQYF.

The genes are TRBV4-2 and TRBJ2-1. CDR1 and CDR2 (germline): LGHNA, YNFKEQ. This CDR3 is 13 amino acids long. CDR3 residues: CASSQDKGNEQFF.

V usage is TRBV10-3 and J usage is TRBJ1-4; TCRdb lists TRBD1, though no DNA is available to test this call. Per germline, CDR1 ENHRY and CDR2 SYGVKD. CDR3 length: 14 residues. This CDR3 reads CAIRDTGENEKLFF.

The chain joins TRBV13 to TRBJ2-7; TCRdb outputs TRBD1, but without DNA this stays unchecked. This CDR3 spans 13 amino acids. Germline CDR1 is PRHDT and CDR2 is FYEKMQ (reference sequence). The CDR3 spells CASSPGQDYEQYF.

V usage is TRBV7-9 and J usage is TRBJ1-2; no DNA is available, so the TRBD1 call from TCRdb remains unchecked. CDR1 is SEHNR, CDR2 FQNEAQ, per germline (reference sequence). This CDR3 spans 17 amino acids. CDR3 protein: CASSQEGAAVNYYGYTF.

V and J are TRBV7-2 and TRBJ2-1; TCRdb returns TRBD1, unconfirmable since there is no DNA. Germline-derived CDR1 and CDR2 are SGHTA and FQGNSA. This CDR3 comprises 17 residues. This CDR3 reads CASSSPRSGGSYNEQFF. The entire variable domain, with the rest obtained from reference TRBV7-2 and TRBJ2-1, is as follows: GAGVSQSPSNKVTEKGKDVELRCDPISGHTALYWYRQSLGQGLEFLIYFQGNSAPDKSGLPSDRFSAERTGGSVSTLTIQRTQQEDSAVYLCASSSPRSGGSYNEQFFGPGTRLTVL.

The V gene is TRBV20-1, the J gene TRBJ2-5; with no DNA, the TCRdb D assignment of TRBD1 cannot be verified. This CDR3 comprises 14 residues. Germline V lookup: CDR1 DFQATT, CDR2 SNEGSKA (reference sequence). The CDR3: CSARSGEGGETQYF.

The chain uses TRBV28 and TRBJ2-1; TCRdb selects TRBD1, and the lack of DNA leaves this call unchecked. This CDR3 spans 15 amino acids. The germline gives CDR1 MDHEN, CDR2 SYDVKM. CDR3 sequence: CASSLWGVSYNEQFF.

The rearrangement links TRBV29-1 to TRBJ2-1; TCRdb indicates TRBD1, and absent DNA this call remains unverified. The CDR3 runs 14 residues. Looked up from germline, CDR1 is SQVTM and CDR2 is ANQGSEA. CDR3 sequence reads: CSVDGTRATNEQFF.

This chain's CDR3 is CASKVWIGTDTQYF. The J gene is TRBJ2-3, the V gene TRBV5-1. The CDR3 consists of 14 residues. Germline values: CDR1 SGHRS, CDR2 YFSETQ.